This TCR beta chain came from a study of shared clonotypes between healthy human individuals. The naive CD8 fraction comprised CD45RO-negative cells positively selected for CCR7 and excluded terminally differentiated effector memory CD45RA+ cells. CDR1 and CDR2 from the germline V gene are LNHDA and SQIVND (reference sequence). The length of the CDR3 is 15 residues. The ends lost 6 bases at V and 5 bases at J; junction bases unmatched: 5. Method: immunoSEQ multiplex PCR; TCRdb's copy keeps in-frame clones and lacks some. The table has approximately 740,000 clones, approximately 92% seen once. Remarks on this clone: Its antigen is unidentified.

Study-level results: Memory subsets had estimated richness that was generally smaller than that of naive subsets. Rarefaction indicated that sorted-subset sequencing remained incomplete although depth was large.

Sample: naive CD8+ T cells sorted from blood. This receptor was obtained from a young man in good health. This chain links TRBV19 with TRBJ2-1, with 12 bases fitting TRBD2. The CDR3 nucleotides read TGTGCCAGTAGCCTAGCGGGAGGGGCGAACAATGAGCAGTTCTTC. It encodes CASSLAGGANNEQFF.